This T cell receptor beta chain is drawn from a study of CD4 T cells in relation to SARS-CoV-2 and coronaviruses. Before the COVID-19 pandemic, during about 2010-2019, CD4+ T cells were taken from unexposed donors. Isolation of CD4+ T cells took place after approximately eleven days in culture. Overall study results and limits: The cross-reactivity analysis covered only spike protein, not other viral proteins.

On this clone itself: Its matching antigen is unknown.

The junction had 10 bases not matched to a gene; V was cut back by 4 bases and J by 6 bases. Germline V CDR1 and CDR2: SNHLY, FYNNEI. This CDR3 has 15 residues. The repertoire was sequenced with immunoSEQ multiplex PCR; TCRdb's copy has only in-frame clones and lacks some. The sample carries 32,000 or so clones, over 60% recorded once. Sequenced: CD4+ T cells from PBMCs, cultured in vitro. The chain uses TRBV2 and TRBJ1-2; the match to TRBD1 covers 8 bases. The sequence was collected from a human donor in good health. The CDR3 DNA is TGTGCCAGCAGTGTGGGGGACAGGACGATGGATGGCTACACCTTC. Residues: CASSVGDRTMDGYTF.